The 23 T cell receptor beta chains presented below share a single source sample, sequenced in a study of T cells after yellow fever vaccination. Each CDR3 protein is one row after TCRdb ran MiXCR on the 5' RACE reads. The sample records 310,000 or so distinct CDR3 sequences, around 6.8% being singletons. This specimen was PBMCs, taken more than 40 days after the first yellow fever vaccination. Every receptor here comes from a man aged 18 to 30 who received the YFV17D yellow fever vaccine.

This clonotype was found a few times. The rearrangement joins TRBV4-3 to TRBJ2-2; 12 bases map to TRBD2. V shed 3 bases and J 6 bases; nucleotides not matched to a gene: 11. CDR1 LGHNA and CDR2 YSLEER come from the germline V gene. CDR3 size: 18 residues. This chain's CDR3 is CASSQPLLAGGPPGELFF. Written as DNA, the CDR3 is TGCGCCAGCAGCCAGCCTTTACTAGCGGGGGGTCCCCCCGGGGAGCTGTTTTTT.

This chain connects TRBV5-4 to TRBJ2-7, with TRBD2 matching 14 bases. The CDR3 is 16 amino acids. Germline CDR1 and CDR2: SGHNT and YYREEE (reference sequence). Losses at the gene ends were 4 bases for V and 7 bases for J; bases not matched to a gene: 10. CDR3 residues: CASSQGLAGGPWEQYF. In nucleotides, the CDR3 is TGTGCCAGCAGCCAAGGACTAGCGGGGGGCCCGTGGGAGCAGTACTTC.

CDR3 sequence (DNA): TGTGCCAGCAGCTTAGAGGGGTGGGTAGCGGGGGGCAATGAGCAGTTCTTC. Translation: CASSLEGWVAGGNEQFF. This chain joins TRBV11-3 and TRBJ2-1; the match to TRBD2 covers 10 bases. CDR1 is SGHNT, CDR2 YENEEA, per germline. Trimming at V came to 0 bases and at J to 6 bases, leaving 8 bases not matched to a gene. The CDR3 runs to 17 residues.

This clonotype occurred a few times. The chain uses TRBV11-2 and TRBJ2-1; TRBD2 aligns across 14 bases. The V gene's germline CDR1 is SGHAT and CDR2 FQNNGV. This CDR3 is built from 19 residues. V shed 4 bases and J 2 bases; nucleotides not matched to a gene: 10. CDR3 sequence: CASSSPGGTSGGPYNEQFF. CDR3 bases: TGTGCCAGCAGCTCCCCGGGCGGGACTAGCGGGGGCCCCTACAATGAGCAGTTCTTC.

This chain links TRBV4-2 with TRBJ1-4; D unclear. Trimming pared 0 bases from V and 8 bases from J, leaving 10 bases between. Germline V gives CDR1 LGHNA, CDR2 YNFKEQ. This CDR3 spans 14 amino acids. CDR3 bases: TGTGCCAGCAGCCAAGAATTAGTACGCGAAAAACTGTTTTTT. This sequence encodes CASSQELVREKLFF.

Here the CDR3 reads CASSQTRGETQYF. CDR3 nucleotides: TGTGCCAGCAGCCAAACTAGAGGAGAGACCCAGTACTTC. The gene calls are TRBV7-2 and TRBJ2-5, with TRBD2 as a possible D gene (5 bases). V shed 5 bases and J shed 4 bases, with 11 bases lying between them. This CDR3 comprises 13 residues. Looked up from germline, CDR1 is SGHTA and CDR2 is FQGNSA.

This clonotype showed up just a few times. V is TRBV24-1 and J is TRBJ1-5; D is ambiguous. CDR3 length: 14 residues. Per germline, CDR1 KGHDR and CDR2 SFDVKD. V dropped 3 bases and J dropped 0 bases, with 5 bases sitting between them. CDR3: CATSDPNSNQPQHF. The CDR3 bases are TGTGCCACCAGTGATCCAAATAGCAATCAGCCCCAGCATTTT.

The chain joins TRBV7-8 to TRBJ1-5; no clear D gene. Trimming removed 5 bases from V and 0 bases from J, with 17 bases in between. This CDR3 is built from 17 residues. Germline V lookup: CDR1 SGHVS, CDR2 FQNEAQ. The CDR3 nucleotides are TGTGCCAGCAGCATAATCGGAGGTCGATATAGCAATCAGCCCCAGCATTTT. Amino acids: CASSIIGGRYSNQPQHF.

This clonotype was detected only a few times. The chain uses TRBV5-1 and TRBJ1-1; D is undetermined. Germline CDR1 SGHRS, CDR2 YFSETQ. V was trimmed by 2 bases and J by 4 bases, leaving 18 bases between them. CDR3 length equals 16 residues. CDR3 region: CASSLSTTPLGTEAFF. CDR3 nucleotide sequence: TGCGCCAGCAGCTTATCGACAACTCCGTTGGGCACTGAAGCTTTCTTT.

This sequence joins TRBV7-2 and TRBJ1-6; D might be TRBD1 (5 bases). The CDR3 spans 15 residues. The V end was cut by 6 bases, the J end by 9 bases, with 18 bases between. Looked up from germline, CDR1 is SGHTA and CDR2 is FQGNSA. Here the CDR3 reads CASRPGGLTVSPLHF. The CDR3 nucleotides are TGTGCCAGCAGACCTGGGGGATTGACGGTTTCACCCCTCCACTTT. Full variable domain (outside the CDR3, taken from reference TRBV7-2 and TRBJ1-6): GAGVSQSPSNKVTEKGKDVELRCDPISGHTALYWYRQSLGQGLEFLIYFQGNSAPDKSGLPSDRFSAERTGGSVSTLTIQRTQQEDSAVYLCASRPGGLTVSPLHFGNGTRLTVT.

The chain is built from TRBV9 and TRBJ2-5, with D perhaps matching TRBD1 (5 bases). V was shortened by 3 bases and J by 3 bases, with 15 bases between the two germline ends. The length of the CDR3 is 15 residues. Germline V CDR1 and CDR2: SGDLS, YYNGEE. The DNA of the CDR3 is TGTGCCAGCAGCGAGAGCCCCGACAGAAAAGAGACCCAGTACTTC. Encoded protein: CASSESPDRKETQYF.

The count of this clonotype is one. The V call is TRBV3-1, the J call TRBJ2-2, with 12 nucleotides matching TRBD2. Germline CDR1 LGHDT, CDR2 YNNKEL (reference sequence). The V gene end was trimmed by 11 bases and the J gene end by 3 bases; junction bases not matched to a gene: 16. There are 18 residues in the CDR3. CDR3 bases: TGTGCCTGCTGCCTAACTAGCGGGGGGTTAAGTTACACCGGGGAGCTGTTTTTT. This gives the protein CACCLTSGGLSYTGELFF.

A note on this clonotype: A much larger clone lies one base from this, so it may be a read error. The CDR3 region is CSARFSYWGVNEQFF. CDR3 nucleotide sequence: TGCAGTGCTAGATTCTCCTACTGGGGGGTGAATGAGCAGTTCTTC. The chain is built from TRBV20-1 and TRBJ2-1, with a tentative D call TRBD2 (6 bases). CDR3 length: 15 amino acids. Trimming pared 2 bases from V and 7 bases from J, leaving 18 bases between. The germline gives CDR1 DFQATT, CDR2 SNEGSKA (reference sequence).

The chain uses TRBV2 and TRBJ1-2, with D possibly matching TRBD1 (6 bases). The CDR3 contains 13 residues. Trimming pared 10 bases from V and 3 bases from J, leaving 15 bases between. CDR1 and CDR2 (germline): SNHLY, FYNNEI. The chain's CDR3 is CATQGGGYYGYTF. As DNA, the CDR3 is TGTGCCACCCAAGGTGGGGGCTACTATGGCTACACCTTC. Variable domain in full (rest from reference TRBV2 and TRBJ1-2): EPEVTQTPSHQVTQMGQEVILRCVPISNHLYFYWYRQILGQKVEFLVSFYNNEISEKSEIFDDQFSVERPDGSNFTLKIRSTKLEDSAMYFCATQGGGYYGYTFGSGTRLTVV.

This clonotype showed up many times. The CDR3 sequence: CASSGGTSGDQETQYF. CDR3 sequence (DNA): TGCGCCAGCAGCGGCGGGACTAGCGGGGACCAAGAGACCCAGTACTTC. The chain combines TRBV5-1 with TRBJ2-5; TRBD2 aligns across 13 bases. The V segment lost 4 bases and the J segment 0 bases; nucleotides outside the gene matches: 3. Looked up from germline, CDR1 is SGHRS and CDR2 is YFSETQ. There are 16 residues in the CDR3.

This clonotype was picked up many times. The chain uses TRBV7-9 and TRBJ2-1, with D hard to call. The CDR3 runs 15 residues. The V gene lost 1 base and the J gene lost 5 bases, with 12 bases spanning the gap. Per the germline V gene, CDR1 is SEHNR and CDR2 is FQNEAQ (reference sequence). DNA for the CDR3: TGTGCCAGCAGCTTAGTGGCGATTAGGGACAATGAGCAGTTCTTC. Translating gives CASSLVAIRDNEQFF.

This clonotype was found many times. V is TRBV7-9 and J is TRBJ1-2; D remains unclear. Germline V gene data show CDR1 as SEHNR and CDR2 as FQNEAQ (reference sequence). The germline V and J ends were trimmed by 4 bases and 4 bases, with 10 bases remaining between them. This CDR3 has 13 amino acids. The CDR3 here is CASSYTTLYGYTF. The CDR3 DNA is TGTGCCAGCAGCTATACGACGCTCTATGGCTACACCTTC.

The CDR3 DNA sequence: TGTGCCAGCAGCTCTCCTGAGGAGACAACTGAAACCGGGGAGCTGTTTTTT. Protein product: CASSSPEETTETGELFF. The chain carries TRBV7-9 and TRBJ2-2; the D is unclear. Trimming took 4 bases from V and 5 from J, leaving 20 bases between them. The CDR3 is 17 residues long. Per germline, CDR1 SEHNR and CDR2 FQNEAQ (reference sequence).

In this sample, this clonotype turned up many times. V and J are TRBV12-3 or TRBV12-4 and TRBJ2-3; no definite D call. This CDR3 comprises 12 residues. V lost 3 bases to trimming and J lost 7 bases, with 8 bases between them. DNA for the CDR3: TGTGCCAGCAGTTTGGTCCCCTATACGCAGTATTTT. Its protein product is CASSLVPYTQYF.

This clonotype was counted many times. The chain uses TRBV6-2 or TRBV6-3 and TRBJ1-5; no definite D call. V gave up 0 bases and J gave up 6 bases, with 3 bases separating them. CDR1 MNHEY and CDR2 SVGEGT come from the germline V gene. The CDR3 loop spans 12 amino acids. CDR3 amino acids: CASSYSAQPQHF. In DNA, the CDR3 is TGTGCCAGCAGTTACTCGGCTCAGCCCCAGCATTTT.

J is TRBJ1-3 and V is TRBV6-5; TRBD1 might be the D (6 bases). Trimming left V 3 bases short and J 3 bases short, with 12 bases between. This CDR3 has 15 amino acids. Germline values: CDR1 MNHEY, CDR2 SVGAGI. The chain's CDR3 is CASSYIQGRGNTIYF. CDR3 bases: TGTGCCAGCAGTTATATACAGGGACGTGGAAACACCATATATTTT.

This clonotype was seen at least ten times. This rearrangement joins TRBV7-2 to TRBJ1-4; D not certain. Germline V CDR1 and CDR2: SGHTA, FQGNSA. The CDR3 is 14 amino acids. Trimming removed 5 bases from V and 6 bases from J, with 13 bases in between. The CDR3 coding sequence is TGTGCCAGCAGCAACCAGAAAGGGCATGAAAAACTGTTTTTT. Protein product: CASSNQKGHEKLFF. Filled out from reference TRBV7-2 and TRBJ1-4, the complete variable domain reads GAGVSQSPSNKVTEKGKDVELRCDPISGHTALYWYRQSLGQGLEFLIYFQGNSAPDKSGLPSDRFSAERTGGSVSTLTIQRTQQEDSAVYLCASSNQKGHEKLFFGSGTQLSVL.

This clonotype has more than one count but fewer than ten. The chain combines TRBV19 with TRBJ1-4; D not certain. Germline-derived CDR1 and CDR2 are LNHDA and SQIVND (reference sequence). V lost 3 bases and J 8 bases, leaving 13 bases between the germline ends. The CDR3 extends over 14 amino acids. The CDR3, as DNA: TGTGCCAGTAGTATTGGAGGGATAGGCGAAAAACTGTTTTTT. This translates into CASSIGGIGEKLFF.